These T cell receptor beta chains were read from a single sample in a study of T cell responses to AZD1222 COVID-19 vaccine. This table comes from immunoSEQ multiplex PCR, and its TCRdb copy is limited to in-frame clones, with some not included. The table records over 100,000 clones, more than 85% of them present only once. The sequencing used peripheral blood, collected on day 0 of AZD1222 vaccination. Source of these receptors: an adult in good health. Each CDR3 is given with its conserved first and last residue. Each record gives: D gene, V gene, J gene, CDR3 DNA, CDR3 protein. The D gene is left open where the match is weak.

d_call: .
v_call: TRBV18
j_call: TRBJ2-3
cdr3_nt: TGTGCCAGCTCACCACCCGTGGGGACGGATACGCAGTATTTT
cdr3_aa: CASSPPVGTDTQYF

d_call: .
v_call: TRBV19
j_call: TRBJ1-2
cdr3_nt: TGTGCCAGTACCCCTGGGGAATTCGACGGAGCCTATGGCTACACCTTC
cdr3_aa: CASTPGEFDGAYGYTF

d_call: TRBD1
v_call: TRBV5-6
j_call: TRBJ1-2
cdr3_nt: TGTGCCAGCAACCCTGATAGGGGGCGCGTATCAGGCTACACCTTC
cdr3_aa: CASNPDRGRVSGYTF

d_call: TRBD1
v_call: TRBV5-4
j_call: TRBJ2-7
cdr3_nt: TGTGCCAGCAGCTTTAACGCAGGGGGCACCTACGAGCAGTACTTC
cdr3_aa: CASSFNAGGTYEQYF

d_call: .
v_call: TRBV4-3
j_call: TRBJ1-5
cdr3_nt: TGCGCCAGCAGCCAAGAGGCGGGGGGCAATCAGCCCCAGCATTTT
cdr3_aa: CASSQEAGGNQPQHF

d_call: TRBD1
v_call: TRBV6-5
j_call: TRBJ1-4
cdr3_nt: TGTGCCAGCAGGGGCGGGACAGGCAGTGAAAAACTGTTTTTT
cdr3_aa: CASRGGTGSEKLFF

d_call: TRBD1
v_call: TRBV28
j_call: TRBJ2-3
cdr3_nt: TGTGCCAGCAGTTCCGGGACAGGGATCACAGATACGCAGTATTTT
cdr3_aa: CASSSGTGITDTQYF

d_call: TRBD1
v_call: TRBV12-3/TRBV12-4
j_call: TRBJ1-2
cdr3_nt: TGTGCCAGCAGACGTGGACAGGACTATGGCTACACCTTC
cdr3_aa: CASRRGQDYGYTF

d_call: TRBD2
v_call: TRBV3-1/TRBV3-2
j_call: TRBJ2-2
cdr3_nt: TGTGCCAGCAGCCAAGATGAGAGGGAGGGAGGGAACACCGGGGAGCTGTTTTTT
cdr3_aa: CASSQDEREGGNTGELFF

d_call: .
v_call: TRBV7-2
j_call: TRBJ1-1
cdr3_nt: TGTGCCAGCAGCTTAGTTTGGGACCCAGAAGCTTTCTTT
cdr3_aa: CASSLVWDPEAFF

d_call: TRBD1
v_call: TRBV7-2
j_call: TRBJ1-2
cdr3_nt: TGTGCCAGCAGCTTAGTTGGACAGGGGGCTCGTGGCTACACCTTC
cdr3_aa: CASSLVGQGARGYTF

d_call: .
v_call: TRBV29-1
j_call: TRBJ2-3
cdr3_nt: TGCAGCGTTGGGGGCACAGATACGCAGTATTTT
cdr3_aa: CSVGGTDTQYF

d_call: .
v_call: TRBV4-3
j_call: TRBJ1-5
cdr3_nt: TGCGCCAGCAGCCAAGGGGTTCTCTCCCCCGGTGAACCCCAGCATTTT
cdr3_aa: CASSQGVLSPGEPQHF

d_call: .
v_call: TRBV25-1
j_call: TRBJ1-2
cdr3_nt: TGTGCCAGCAGTGAATCTTGGGGAGCGGGCTACACCTTC
cdr3_aa: CASSESWGAGYTF

d_call: TRBD2
v_call: TRBV6-4
j_call: TRBJ2-1
cdr3_nt: TGTGCCAGCAGTGAAGGGATCCTAGCGGGAGGATACAATGAGCAGTTCTTC
cdr3_aa: CASSEGILAGGYNEQFF

d_call: .
v_call: TRBV29-1
j_call: TRBJ1-1
cdr3_nt: TGCAGCGTTGAAGAGGGGGCGAACACTGAAGCTTTCTTT
cdr3_aa: CSVEEGANTEAFF

d_call: .
v_call: TRBV6-2/TRBV6-3
j_call: TRBJ1-2
cdr3_nt: TGTGCCAGCAGTTACGGGGGGACCAACTATGGCTACACCTTC
cdr3_aa: CASSYGGTNYGYTF